The 27 T cell receptor beta chains in this list originate from one sample, sequenced in a study of PD-L1 blockade in urothelial cancer. The protocol was immunoSEQ multiplex PCR, while the TCRdb copy is restricted to in-frame clones and leaves out a portion. The table records 130,000 or so clones, 84% of them present only once. Specified time point: pretreatment peripheral blood. Sequenced here: PBMCs, sampled around atezolizumab (anti-PD-L1) treatment. The receptors were gathered from a man aged 45-65 years with urothelial cancer.

The CDR3 nucleotides read TGTGCCAGCACGCTCGGGGGTTATAATTCACCCCTCCACTTT. Encoded protein: CASTLGGYNSPLHF. This rearrangement joins TRBV6-5 to TRBJ1-6; a weak D match, TRBD1 (5 bases). CDR3 size: 14 residues. V was trimmed by 7 bases and J by 4 bases, leaving 11 bases between them. From germline, CDR1 is MNHEY and CDR2 SVGAGI.

V is TRBV28 and J is TRBJ2-7; 8 bases align to TRBD2. The CDR3 is 16 residues long. Trimming removed 7 bases from V and 3 bases from J; junction bases left unmatched: 14. Looked up from germline, CDR1 is MDHEN and CDR2 is SYDVKM. The CDR3 here is CASTLGSGGRIYEQYF. DNA of the CDR3: TGTGCCAGCACCCTGGGGTCTGGCGGGAGGATCTACGAGCAGTACTTC.

This clone has only one observation. This CDR3 reads CASRPDRGHEYEQYF. Here the CDR3 DNA reads TGTGCCAGCAGGCCGGACAGGGGGCATGAGTACGAGCAGTACTTC. The chain uses TRBV28 and TRBJ2-7; TRBD1 matches 11 bases. The ends lost 6 bases at V and 4 bases at J; junction bases unmatched: 8. This CDR3 contains 15 residues. Germline CDR1 is MDHEN and CDR2 is SYDVKM.

This clone turned up a few times. This chain uses TRBV18 with TRBJ2-3, with D possibly TRBD2 on 6 matching bases. Germline CDR1 is KGHSH and CDR2 is LQKENI. Trimming cost V 8 bases and J 3 bases, with 12 bases left between them. The CDR3 covers 13 residues. The CDR3 sequence: CASGTGGTDTQYF. The CDR3 region has the DNA TGTGCCAGCGGAACTGGGGGGACAGATACGCAGTATTTT.

The chain combines TRBV7-3 with TRBJ1-1; TRBD1 agrees at 8 bases. V trimming: 6 bases; J trimming: 5 bases; junction bases outside the gene matches: 5. Germline CDR1 reads SGHTA; CDR2 reads FQGTGA. CDR3 length: 13 residues. For the CDR3, the DNA is TGTGCCAGCAGTAGACAGGGGTCTACTGAAGCTTTCTTT. This translates into CASSRQGSTEAFF.

The chain is built from TRBV6-1 and TRBJ2-5; the match to TRBD2 covers 8 bases. CDR1 is MNHNS and CDR2 is SASEGT in the germline V gene. V shed 2 bases and J 3 bases; nucleotides not matched to a gene: 5. The CDR3 loop spans 15 amino acids. CDR3 DNA sequence: TGTGCCAGCAGTGAACGGCACGGGAGGGAAGAGACCCAGTACTTC. Translated, it gives CASSERHGREETQYF.

This clone was counted once. The rearrangement uses TRBV5-1 and TRBJ2-1, with TRBD2 as a possible D gene (5 bases). The CDR3 totals 16 residues. CDR1 SGHRS and CDR2 YFSETQ come from the germline V gene. V shed 4 bases and J shed 0 bases, with 14 bases lying between them. Written as DNA, the CDR3 is TGCGCCAGCAGCGCCAGGAGCGGTAGCTCCTACAATGAGCAGTTCTTC. Its translation: CASSARSGSSYNEQFF.

V gene TRBV7-2 combines with J gene TRBJ1-2; D perhaps matches TRBD1 (6 bases). V gave up 2 bases and J gave up 0 bases, with 13 bases separating them. This CDR3 region has 16 residues. The germline gives CDR1 SGHTA, CDR2 FQGNSA. CDR3 region: CASSLPTGPSNYGYTF. DNA for the CDR3: TGTGCCAGCAGCTTACCGACAGGACCCTCTAACTATGGCTACACCTTC. Using reference TRBV7-2 and TRBJ1-2 for the parts outside the CDR3, the full variable domain is GAGVSQSPSNKVTEKGKDVELRCDPISGHTALYWYRQSLGQGLEFLIYFQGNSAPDKSGLPSDRFSAERTGGSVSTLTIQRTQQEDSAVYLCASSLPTGPSNYGYTFGSGTRLTVV.

The chain employs TRBV6-1 and TRBJ1-2, with TRBD1 identical over 7 bases. The trim removed 5 bases at V and 6 bases at J, leaving 6 bases unmatched. The CDR3 runs 13 residues. CDR1 MNHNS and CDR2 SASEGT come from the germline V gene. The CDR3 DNA sequence: TGTGCCAGCAGTTCGACAGGGAGAGATGGCTACACCTTC. Protein sequence: CASSSTGRDGYTF.

V and J are TRBV9 and TRBJ2-3; 12 nucleotides line up with TRBD1. The J segment lost 6 bases and the V segment lost 0 bases, leaving 2 bases of the junction unmatched. CDR3 length equals 15 residues. The germline V gene has CDR1 SGDLS and CDR2 YYNGEE. CDR3 protein: CASSVGDRGRDTQYF. The CDR3 region has the DNA TGTGCCAGCAGCGTAGGGGACAGGGGGCGGGATACGCAGTATTTT.

The chain employs TRBV6-6 and TRBJ1-2; TRBD1 matches 10 bases. The CDR3 is 14 residues long. V dropped 7 bases and J dropped 1; count of bases not matched to a gene: 3. CDR1 and CDR2 (germline): MNHNY, SVGAGI (reference sequence). CDR3 nucleotide sequence: TGTGCCAGCACCGACAGGGGGCTTAACTATGGCTACACCTTC. Protein sequence: CASTDRGLNYGYTF.

The rearrangement links TRBV28 to TRBJ2-3; the match to TRBD2 covers 8 bases. Trimming took 5 bases from V and 0 from J; bases not matched to a gene: 4. Germline CDR1 is MDHEN and CDR2 is SYDVKM. The CDR3 has 15 amino acids. CDR3 sequence reads: CASSESGGSTDTQYF. The DNA for the CDR3 is TGTGCCAGCAGTGAGAGCGGGGGCAGCACAGATACGCAGTATTTT. Filled out from reference TRBV28 and TRBJ2-3, the complete variable domain reads DVKVTQSSRYLVKRTGEKVFLECVQDMDHENMFWYRQDPGLGLRLIYFSYDVKMKEKGDIPEGYSVSREKKERFSLILESASTNQTSMYLCASSESGGSTDTQYFGPGTRLTVL.

The CDR3 DNA follows: TGTGCCAGCGGCCCCGGACAGGGGGGTGGCTACACCTTC. It codes for CASGPGQGGGYTF. The chain recombines TRBV27 with TRBJ1-2; 10 positions match TRBD1. Germline CDR1 reads MNHEY; CDR2 reads SMNVEV (reference sequence). The CDR3 runs to 13 residues. After removal of 8 bases from V and 7 bases from J, the junction contained 7 bases not matched to a gene.

This rearrangement joins TRBV28 to TRBJ1-2; 7 nucleotides agree with TRBD1. This CDR3 is 15 amino acids long. Losses at the gene ends were 9 bases for V and 5 bases for J; bases not matched to a gene: 15. Germline CDR1 reads MDHEN; CDR2 reads SYDVKM. As DNA, the CDR3 is TGTGCCAGGGACCGGGACAGCCCTGTGCGTTATGGCTACACCTTC. Protein sequence: CARDRDSPVRYGYTF.

The rearrangement links TRBV5-6 to TRBJ2-5, with D possibly being TRBD2 (5 bases). Germline V gives CDR1 SGHDT, CDR2 YYEEEE. This CDR3 has 12 residues. V lost 0 bases and J lost 6, with 6 bases in between. The CDR3 loop reads CASSLDGKTQYF. CDR3 nucleotides: TGTGCCAGCAGCTTGGACGGGAAGACCCAGTACTTC.

This clone was picked up a small number of times. J is TRBJ1-2 and V is TRBV19; D is ambiguous. CDR3 size: 12 residues. V was shortened by 3 bases and J by 7 bases, with 9 bases between the two germline ends. Germline V gene lookup returns CDR1 LNHDA and CDR2 SQIVND (reference sequence). The CDR3 here is CASSITYSGYTF. As DNA, the CDR3 is TGTGCCAGTAGTATTACTTACTCTGGCTACACCTTC.

CDR3 coding DNA: TGTGCCAGCAGTGAGCTACAGGGGGCTGTGGCCAAAAACATTCAGTACTTC. It is translated as CASSELQGAVAKNIQYF. The chain couples TRBV2 to TRBJ2-4; 9 positions agree with TRBD1. V shed 3 bases, J shed 1 base, and the junction held 7 bases outside the gene matches. The germline CDR1 and CDR2 sequences are SNHLY and FYNNEI. CDR3 length: 17 residues. The full variable domain, rest sourced from reference TRBV2 and TRBJ2-4, is EPEVTQTPSHQVTQMGQEVILRCVPISNHLYFYWYRQILGQKVEFLVSFYNNEISEKSEIFDDQFSVERPDGSNFTLKIRSTKLEDSAMYFCASSELQGAVAKNIQYFGAGTRLSVL.

V is TRBV7-9 and J is TRBJ1-1; D may be TRBD1 (6 bases). Trimming took off 6 bases at V and 4 bases at J, with 15 bases between the two ends. Germline assignment: CDR1 SEHNR and CDR2 FQNEAQ (reference sequence). The length of the CDR3 is 14 residues. This chain's CDR3 is CASSLQGRVTEAFF. The CDR3 region has the DNA TGTGCCAGCAGTTTACAGGGCCGCGTCACTGAAGCTTTCTTT.

This chain uses TRBV2 with TRBJ2-3; 7 bases map to TRBD1. CDR3 length equals 14 residues. The germline V gene encodes CDR1 SNHLY and CDR2 FYNNEI. The V gene end was trimmed by 7 bases and the J gene end by 3 bases; junction bases not matched to a gene: 7. CDR3 bases: TGTGCCAGCAATTCCGGGACAGAGACAGATACGCAGTATTTT. This gives the protein CASNSGTETDTQYF.

The genes are TRBV7-6 and TRBJ1-6; a weak D match, TRBD1 (6 bases). The V and J ends lost 5 bases and 10 bases respectively, with 15 bases between them. CDR1 and CDR2 from the germline V gene are SGHVS and FNYEAQ. The CDR3 is made up of 14 amino acids. The CDR3 bases are TGTGCCAGCAGCGGTAGTCAGGGGAACTCACCCCTCCACTTT. Amino acids: CASSGSQGNSPLHF.

The chain joins TRBV5-6 to TRBJ2-7; D is possibly TRBD1 (5 bases). V shed 0 bases and J shed 4 bases, with 14 bases lying between them. In germline, CDR1 is SGHDT, CDR2 YYEEEE. The CDR3 length is 15 residues. CDR3: CASSLEGLIRYEQYF. For the CDR3, the DNA is TGTGCCAGCAGCTTGGAGGGGCTAATAAGGTACGAGCAGTACTTC.

This sequence joins TRBV18 and TRBJ2-4, with D possibly being TRBD1 (5 bases). Trimming removed 6 bases at V and 0 bases at J, with 9 bases between. Germline CDR1 and CDR2: KGHSH and LQKENI. The CDR3 totals 14 residues. The CDR3 DNA is TGTGCCAGCTCGGAGACAGTAGCCAAAAACATTCAGTACTTC. It translates to CASSETVAKNIQYF.

V is TRBV5-5 and J is TRBJ1-2; TRBD1 is a possible D gene (6 bases). From germline, CDR1 is SGHKS and CDR2 YYEKEE (reference sequence). The V end was cut by 2 bases, the J end by 4 bases, with 15 bases between. The CDR3 is made up of 15 amino acids. The CDR3 here is CASSFSSGGGYGYTF. The CDR3 DNA reads TGTGCCAGCAGCTTTAGTAGCGGGGGCGGCTATGGCTACACCTTC. Filled out from reference TRBV5-5 and TRBJ1-2, the complete variable domain reads DAGVTQSPTHLIKTRGQQVTLRCSPISGHKSVSWYQQVLGQGPQFIFQYYEKEERGRGNFPDRFSARQFPNYSSELNVNALLLGDSALYLCASSFSSGGGYGYTFGSGTRLTVV.

The chain joins TRBV13 to TRBJ2-7, with 7 bases identical to TRBD1. The CDR3 length is 13 residues. CDR1 and CDR2 from the germline V gene are PRHDT and FYEKMQ (reference sequence). With 5 bases clipped from V and 3 bases from J, the junction kept 4 bases outside the gene matches. The CDR3 loop is CASSRDSLYEQYF. As DNA, the CDR3 is TGTGCCAGCAGCCGGGACAGCCTCTACGAGCAGTACTTC.

The V gene is TRBV7-9, the J gene TRBJ2-2, with TRBD1 matching 8 bases. This CDR3 is 15 amino acids long. Trimming removed 6 bases from V and 4 bases from J; junction bases left unmatched: 7. Germline V CDR1 and CDR2: SEHNR, FQNEAQ (reference sequence). In DNA form, the CDR3 reads TGTGCCAGCAGAAAGGACAGGGCAATCACCGGGGAGCTGTTTTTT. As protein: CASRKDRAITGELFF.

The chain has TRBV5-6 and TRBJ2-4; 7 bases are a match to TRBD1. This CDR3 has 18 amino acids. V was pared by 0 bases and J by 1 base, with 10 bases of the junction left unmatched. The germline V gene has CDR1 SGHDT and CDR2 YYEEEE. The DNA for the CDR3 is TGTGCCAGCAGCTTGGTGGGACAGCGAGCCGCGGCCAAAAACATTCAGTACTTC. This sequence encodes CASSLVGQRAAAKNIQYF.

This chain links TRBV5-1 with TRBJ1-6; no firm D call. The V end was cut by 4 bases, the J end by 7 bases, with 9 bases between. The germline V gene encodes CDR1 SGHRS and CDR2 YFSETQ. The CDR3 contains 13 residues. CDR3 residues: CASSPEANSPLHF. CDR3 DNA: TGCGCCAGCAGCCCGGAGGCGAATTCACCCCTCCACTTT. Complete variable domain (other parts from reference TRBV5-1 and TRBJ1-6): KAGVTQTPRYLIKTRGQQVTLSCSPISGHRSVSWYQQTPGQGLQFLFEYFSETQRNKGNFPGRFSGRQFSNSRSEMNVSTLELGDSALYLCASSPEANSPLHFGNGTRLTVT.